This T cell receptor (beta chain) was observed in a study of blood T cells in healthy people across ages. Through a sample-barcoded 5' primer and a J-beta primer mix, a second PCR was run for roughly 7 to 12 cycles. TCRdb re-called the 5' RACE reads with MiXCR, one entry per CDR3 protein. The sample lists about 640,000 distinct CDR3 sequences, 58% seen once, with about two fifths in the top ten. The CDR3 sequence is 14 residues long. The V and J ends lost 6 bases and 6 bases, in that order; junction bases with no gene match: 11. Looked up from germline, CDR1 is DFQATT and CDR2 is SNEGSKA (reference sequence).

The sequencing input was blood. The origin of this receptor is a man in his sixties in good health. The genes are TRBV20-1 and TRBJ2-7, with 10 bases fitting TRBD1. DNA for the CDR3: TGCAGTGCCACAGATGGGACAGGGGTAGGCGAGCAGTACTTC. Its translation: CSATDGTGVGEQYF.